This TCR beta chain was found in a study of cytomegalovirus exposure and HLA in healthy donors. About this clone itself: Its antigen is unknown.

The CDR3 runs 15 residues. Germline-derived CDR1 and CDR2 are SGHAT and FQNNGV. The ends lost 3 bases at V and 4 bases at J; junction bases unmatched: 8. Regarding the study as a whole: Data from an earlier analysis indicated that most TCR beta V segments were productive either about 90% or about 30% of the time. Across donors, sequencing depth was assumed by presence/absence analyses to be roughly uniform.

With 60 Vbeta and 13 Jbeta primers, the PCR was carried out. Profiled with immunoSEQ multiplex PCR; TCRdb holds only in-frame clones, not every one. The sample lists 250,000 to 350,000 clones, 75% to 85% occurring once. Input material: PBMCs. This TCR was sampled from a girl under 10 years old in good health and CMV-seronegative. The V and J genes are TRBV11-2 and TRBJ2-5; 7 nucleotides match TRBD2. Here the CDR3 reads CASSLGTTPGETQYF. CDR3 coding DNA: TGTGCCAGCAGCTTGGGGACTACCCCTGGAGAGACCCAGTACTTC.